This T cell receptor (beta chain) was retrieved from a study of blood T cell repertoires in COVID-19 (dated by TCRdb to the early 2020s). Concerning the study at large: Samples covering the acute and convalescent phases of COVID-19 were provided by collaborators in the United States, Italy and Spain. The samples were drawn from two sources: the first 160 participants of the ongoing ImmuneRACE study, and some 1,300 subjects contributed by 6 global collaborators. Where available, HLA class I and class II types were obtained from metadata supplied by the sample provider rather than from assay-based typing. Sample metadata almost always included a de-identified subject ID, COVID-19 status, age in years and sex. The repertoires were made available in a free public database intended to serve as a resource for research on the immune response to SARS-CoV-2. Deeply sampled blood TCRbeta repertoires from subjects exposed to, actively infected with, or recovered from COVID-19 were included in the dataset. The material from the prospective study consisted of cDNA or gDNA derived from T cells, B-cell-depleted T cells, or PBMCs. Paper-wide results and their limitations: The quantity of clinical and demographic metadata differed by source and by participant and was supplied without curation.

Whole blood was collected in K2EDTA tubes by collaborating institutions according to the institutions' own protocols. For TCRbeta analysis, collaborators shipped samples in one of three forms: frozen whole blood, isolated PBMCs, or DNA extracted from either of those sample types. A note on this clone: Its antigen remains unidentified. No clone much larger than this one lies a single base away; base qualities are absent.

The CDR3 sequence holds 14 residues, the cysteine and phenylalanine included. The entry retains the CDR3 DNA only, 42 bases that are in frame from base 1. The germline V gene sets CDR1 to SGHRS and CDR2 to YFSETQ. Trimmed from V: 2 bases; trimmed from J: 2 bases; junction bases lacking a gene match: 2. The immunoSEQ Assay, a bias-controlled multiplex PCR, was used to amplify TCRbeta CDR3 regions from genomic DNA. In the source study's methods: Nucleated cell counts per sample were estimated from amplification of reference gene primers within the assay. Sequence reads were collapsed and filtered to measure the absolute abundance of every unique TCRbeta CDR3 rearrangement. Productive Simpson clonality was computed per sample as the square root of Simpson's diversity index over productive rearrangements. As stored in TCRdb, this immuneACCESS dataset retains in-frame rearrangements with V and J assigned. A fraction of the clones does not appear; measured against another copy, unresolved V genes explain less than half of the discrepancy, and the remainder lacks a known reason. V, J and clone size reflect that table, while D and trimming were determined from the DNA. This sample comprises about 200,000 clones, 92% of them detected only once. Together, the top ten hold approximately 1.2% of the sample.

Material for sequencing was peripheral blood. The chain employs TRBV5-1 and TRBJ2-7; 9 of the junction bases match TRBD1. This clonotype was obtained from a man aged 25 to 40 with acute or convalescent COVID-19. The DNA sequence is TGCGCCAGCAGCTTTAGACAGGGGGCCTACGAGCAGTACTTC. Its coded protein is CASSFRQGAYEQYF.